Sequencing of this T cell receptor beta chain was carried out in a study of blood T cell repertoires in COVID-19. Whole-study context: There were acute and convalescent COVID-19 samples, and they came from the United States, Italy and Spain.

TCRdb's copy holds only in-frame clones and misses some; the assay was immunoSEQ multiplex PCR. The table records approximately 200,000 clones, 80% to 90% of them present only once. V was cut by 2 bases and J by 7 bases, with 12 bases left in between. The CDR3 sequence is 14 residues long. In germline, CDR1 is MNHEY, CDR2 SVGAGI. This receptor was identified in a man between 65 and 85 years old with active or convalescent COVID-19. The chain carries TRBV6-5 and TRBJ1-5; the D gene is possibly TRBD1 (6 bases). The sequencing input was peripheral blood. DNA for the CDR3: TGTGCCAGCAGTTACGTCAGGGGAAGGCAGCCCCAGCATTTT. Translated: CASSYVRGRQPQHF.